The sequence of this T cell receptor beta chain was determined in a study of coeliac disease (dated by TCRdb to 2022 to 2024). About the study as a whole: Coeliac patients were classed as newly diagnosed active disease, refractory coeliac disease type I, or disease controlled by a gluten-free diet. Because high-resolution HLA typing was not available, biased TRBV7-2 usage was queried as a proof of principle. Next-generation sequencing of rearranged TRB and TRG CDR3 regions was used on small intestinal lymphocyte fractions taken from coeliac and non-coeliac patients. The goal was to describe the TR repertoires of small intestinal T cells in active coeliac disease, in refractory type I coeliac disease, and in coeliac disease treated with a gluten-free diet. Of the 30 or so patients in the full study, roughly 22 had coeliac disease confirmed by serology and 8 were controls with non-small intestinal disorders. TRB sequencing worked for samples from 26 to 35 subjects, and these included roughly 25 paired bulk unsorted intraepithelial and lamina propria cell samples.

CDR1 and CDR2 were assigned from the germline V gene as MNHEY and SVGAGI. V sheds 6 bases and J sheds 0 bases, leaving 12 bases between their ends. From the cysteine up to the phenylalanine, the CDR3 has a length of 15 residues. Of all the DNA, just the CDR3 is kept, 45 bases in frame from base 1. Library creation used the immunoSEQ multiplex PCR assay. In a multiplexed PCR, the TR loci were amplified; reverse primers were designed against J gene segments, whereas forward primers were designed against V gene segments. The amplified CDR3 regions were sequenced using the Illumina HiSeq System. The paper's data handling went like this. A nearest-neighbour algorithm merged closely related reads to remove PCR and sequencing errors and collapse data into unique sequences. Two measures summarised the repertoires: clonality, and T cell density, defined as TR molecules per amount of genomic DNA input. CDR3 amino acid sequences present in at least 80% of unsorted samples were defined as public TRs and were then tested for differential abundance between coeliac and control samples. Differences in clonality and density between disease groups were tested by Kruskal-Wallis tests, followed by Dunn post-tests. TCRdb provides this immuneACCESS table in a form limited to in-frame rearrangements. Some clones are lacking; in checked studies, under half of them reflect an unresolved V gene, and why the rest are absent is not known. V and J calls and clone size come straight from that table; D and trimming were deduced from the DNA. The table for this sample lists a few thousand clones; around 60% of them were counted only once. The ten largest clones take up 35% to 40% of the sample.

Aliquots of approximately 500,000 cells were frozen in DMSO/FBS in liquid nitrogen, and a single aliquot per fraction was used for sequencing. All 30 or so patients in the study underwent endoscopy and small intestinal biopsy. Intraepithelial cells were released by stirring biopsies for one hour at 37°C in RPMI containing EGTA, MgCl2 and 1% FBS. Genomic DNA was extracted from frozen unsorted cell fractions with the Qiagen DNeasy blood extraction kit. Of note for this clone: The antigen it recognizes is unknown. One base away there is no much larger clone; base qualities are not given.

The full study reports these points: TRB and TRG repertoires of active coeliac intraepithelial and lamina propria samples showed lower clonality than controls, suggesting recruitment of diverse T cells. Cross-contamination between compartments was possible, because separating intraepithelial cells from lamina propria cells did not produce high-purity fractions. The authors considered the approach unsuitable for unbiased detection of gliadin-specific T cells, which are scarce and rarely shared between patients. TRB repertoires were largely private; most amino acid sequences were unique to one sample, and V-gene usage did not differ significantly by disease group.

The sequence is built from TRBV6-5 and TRBJ1-5, with the D gene call left open. The source material was intraepithelial lymphocytes from the gut. The cell subset or site label of this sample denotes: intraepithelial cell (IEC) fraction of small intestinal biopsy. The sequence came from a woman aged 40-49 years. The CDR3 loop reads CASSIREYSNQPQHF. The DNA sequence is TGTGCCAGCAGCATCCGGGAATATAGCAATCAGCCCCAGCATTTT.